Below, one T cell receptor (beta chain) is given with its context. Antigen unknown. The source of the sample is a study of monozygotic twins with inflammatory bowel disease. Whole-study findings and limits: Perhaps reflecting limited power, concordant and discordant twins did not differ in repertoire similarity.

Germline CDR1 is LNHDA and CDR2 is SQIVND (reference sequence). CDR3 size: 14 residues. TCRdb reprocessed the 5' RACE reads and stores each CDR3 protein as one record, lacking DNA. The repertoire shows 400,000 to 500,000 distinct CDR3 sequences; the top ten hold 2% to 2.5%. This TCR was sampled from a human donor with ulcerative colitis or Crohn's disease, or a healthy co-twin of an affected twin (not recorded which). Sequencing input: blood. The rearrangement uses TRBV19 and TRBJ1-1; the TRBD1 assignment by TCRdb is unverifiable without DNA. CDR3: CASSLDRGLPEAFF.